Shown below are 20 T cell receptor beta chains from a single sample sequenced in a study of T cells in Graves' hyperthyroidism and ophthalmopathy. Amplification of TCR beta CDR3 regions was performed using RNA transcripts as template. Primed by the HTBI set, a first-round RT-PCR was run on the TCR CDR3. TCRdb re-analysed the multiplex PCR reads in MiXCR, keeping a single row per CDR3 protein. The data contain a few hundred thousand distinct CDR3 sequences, around a sixth of them seen just once; the ten biggest clones take up 13% to 15%. Material: blood. Receptor source: a woman between 18 and 29 years old with Graves' hyperthyroidism.

The J gene is TRBJ1-2, the V gene TRBV6-1, with TRBD1 as a possible D gene (6 bases). The V gene lost 6 bases and the J gene lost 6 bases, with 14 bases spanning the gap. CDR3 length: 13 residues. Germline CDR1 reads MNHNS; CDR2 reads SASEGT. The CDR3 protein is CASSPNRVNGYTF. The CDR3 DNA sequence: TGTGCCAGCAGCCCCAACAGGGTTAATGGCTACACCTTC.

Many counts were recorded for this clonotype. The chain recombines TRBV20-1 with TRBJ2-1, with 8 positions matching TRBD2. The CDR3 has 14 residues. Germline loops: CDR1 DFQATT, CDR2 SNEGSKA (reference sequence). The J segment lost 0 bases and the V segment lost 4 bases, leaving 2 bases of the junction unmatched. CDR3 sequence: CSAKSGSSYNEQFF. The CDR3 nucleotides read TGCAGTGCTAAAAGCGGGAGCTCCTACAATGAGCAGTTCTTC.

This clonotype turned up a few times. J is TRBJ1-4 and V is TRBV5-1; 9 nucleotides match TRBD1. The CDR3 is 16 amino acids. Germline loops: CDR1 SGHRS, CDR2 YFSETQ. V lost 2 bases, J lost 5 bases, and 7 bases stayed unmatched. CDR3 protein: CASSFGDRANNEKLFF. DNA of the CDR3: TGCGCCAGCAGCTTTGGGGACAGGGCTAACAATGAAAAACTGTTTTTT.

This clonotype was counted at least ten times. The chain carries TRBV20-1 and TRBJ1-5, with D unclear. Looked up from germline, CDR1 is DFQATT and CDR2 is SNEGSKA (reference sequence). There are 14 residues in the CDR3. The ends were cut back, 3 bases at V and 0 bases at J, with 9 bases in the middle. The CDR3 region has the DNA TGCAGTGCTAGGCTAGGAGGTAGCAATCAGCCCCAGCATTTT. It codes for CSARLGGSNQPQHF.

The gene calls are TRBV5-8 and TRBJ1-1; D may be TRBD1 (5 bases). This CDR3 spans 14 amino acids. With 3 bases removed from V and 7 bases from J, the gap between germline ends came to 16 bases. Germline CDR1 is SGHTS and CDR2 is YDEGEE. In DNA form, the CDR3 reads TGTGCCAGCAGCTCGCTGGATAAGGGGTATGAAGCTTTCTTT. This sequence encodes CASSSLDKGYEAFF.

The chain employs TRBV20-1 and TRBJ2-3; the match to TRBD2 covers 8 bases. CDR3 length equals 14 residues. Trimming cost V 4 bases and J 4 bases; bases outside gene matches: 7. The germline gives CDR1 DFQATT, CDR2 SNEGSKA (reference sequence). CDR3 protein: CSAIRAGGADTQYF. CDR3 bases: TGCAGTGCTATCCGGGCGGGGGGCGCAGATACGCAGTATTTT.

This clonotype occurred many times. CDR3: CATARRDTEAFF. The CDR3 region has the DNA TGTGCCACCGCGCGGCGAGACACTGAAGCTTTCTTT. The gene calls are TRBV28 and TRBJ1-1; no definite D call. V dropped 10 bases and J dropped 3 bases, with 12 bases sitting between them. CDR1 and CDR2 from the germline V gene are MDHEN and SYDVKM. This CDR3 has 12 amino acids.

This clonotype was seen ten or more times. CDR3 loop: CASSSAASSTFYEQYF. DNA of the CDR3: TGTGCCAGCAGCTCCGCGGCGTCCTCAACCTTCTACGAGCAGTACTTC. The chain employs TRBV7-2 and TRBJ2-7; D uncertain. V gave up 4 bases and J gave up 3 bases, with 19 bases separating them. Germline-derived CDR1 and CDR2 are SGHTA and FQGNSA. CDR3 length: 16 residues. The variable domain in full, completed from reference TRBV7-2 and TRBJ2-7, reads GAGVSQSPSNKVTEKGKDVELRCDPISGHTALYWYRQSLGQGLEFLIYFQGNSAPDKSGLPSDRFSAERTGGSVSTLTIQRTQQEDSAVYLCASSSAASSTFYEQYFGPGTRLTVT.

This clonotype has ten or more counts. J is TRBJ1-2 and V is TRBV12-3 or TRBV12-4; 7 bases line up with TRBD1. With V trimmed by 3 bases and J by 0 bases, 4 bases remained unmatched. This CDR3 has 15 amino acids. CDR3 DNA: TGTGCCAGCAGTTTGGGGACAGCAGCTAACTATGGCTACACCTTC. It codes for CASSLGTAANYGYTF.

This clonotype was recorded a few times. The rearrangement uses TRBV20-1 and TRBJ1-1, with a possible D match to TRBD1 (5 bases). With 3 bases removed from V and 4 bases from J, the gap between germline ends came to 9 bases. CDR3 size: 12 residues. Germline CDR1 reads DFQATT; CDR2 reads SNEGSKA (reference sequence). The CDR3 DNA follows: TGCAGTGCTAGCGCTAGGGGCACTGAAGCTTTCTTT. This translates into CSASARGTEAFF.

This clonotype was seen many times. The chain combines TRBV2 with TRBJ1-2; D ambiguous. The CDR3 covers 14 residues. Deletions cut 2 bases from V and 5 bases from J, with 12 bases between. CDR1 and CDR2 (germline): SNHLY, FYNNEI. CDR3 sequence (DNA): TGTGCCAGCAGTGAATTACCCGTGGGGTATGGCTACACCTTC. It yields the protein CASSELPVGYGYTF.

This clonotype was seen a few times. V is TRBV20-1 and J is TRBJ2-4, with 7 bases identical to TRBD1. The junction had 9 bases not matched to a gene; V was cut back by 0 bases and J by 4 bases. CDR1 is DFQATT and CDR2 is SNEGSKA in the germline V gene (reference sequence). CDR3 length equals 16 residues. The CDR3: CSAREARGGKKNIQYF. The CDR3 DNA reads as TGCAGTGCTAGAGAGGCACGAGGGGGCAAAAAAAACATTCAGTACTTC.

This clonotype was counted ten times or more. The chain has TRBV7-9 and TRBJ2-7; no reliable D call. The CDR3 totals 14 residues. Germline V gene data show CDR1 as SEHNR and CDR2 as FQNEAQ (reference sequence). V dropped 2 bases and J dropped 0 bases, with 8 bases sitting between them. The CDR3 spells CASSLKGNSYEQYF. CDR3 DNA sequence: TGTGCCAGCAGCTTAAAGGGTAACTCCTACGAGCAGTACTTC.

This clonotype has at least ten counts. The CDR3 DNA reads TGTGCCAGCAGCTTAACAGTGTACACTGAAGCTTTCTTT. It is translated as CASSLTVYTEAFF. The genes are TRBV7-2 and TRBJ1-1; D is unresolved. The CDR3 runs 13 residues. Per germline, CDR1 SGHTA and CDR2 FQGNSA. Trimming stripped 2 bases from V and 3 bases from J, with 7 bases between.

To note about this clonotype: The conserved closing phenylalanine or tryptophan is absent in this CDR3, likely reflecting a read error. The V gene is TRBV14, the J gene TRBJ2-2, with D perhaps TRBD2 (5 bases). Between the trimmed V and J ends, which lost 9 bases and 4 bases, there was a span of 15 bases. This CDR3 spans 14 amino acids. Germline V CDR1 and CDR2: SGHDN, FVKESK. The CDR3 spells CARGCRTPTGELFS. CDR3 DNA: TGTGCCAGGGGTTGCCGGACTCCCACCGGGGAGCTGTTTTCT.

This clonotype occurred a few times. Because the CDR3's place on the DNA is in doubt, the DNA is left out and the CDR3 is given as listed by TCRdb. V is TRBV29-1 and J is TRBJ2-2; the D segment call TRBD1 is taken from the table without a DNA check. The germline gives CDR1 SQVTM, CDR2 ANQGSEA. The CDR3 length equals 16 residues, ends included. The CDR3 spells CSATGGDFRGTGELFF.

This clonotype has ten or more counts. The DNA for the CDR3 is TGTGCCAGCCTTTCAGGGTCGTGTGAAGCTTTCTTT. Amino acid sequence: CASLSGSCEAFF. The chain employs TRBV18 and TRBJ1-1; maybe TRBD1 (5 bases). This CDR3 contains 12 residues. V lost 8 bases and J 7 bases, leaving 14 bases between the germline ends. CDR1 KGHSH and CDR2 LQKENI come from the germline V gene.

In this sample, this clonotype turned up many times. The chain carries TRBV12-3 or TRBV12-4 and TRBJ2-7; D ambiguous. This CDR3 contains 11 residues. The germline V and J ends were trimmed by 5 bases and 7 bases, with 9 bases remaining between them. CDR3 coding DNA: TGTGCCAGCAGTGCGTTCGGGGAGCAGTACTTC. This sequence encodes CASSAFGEQYF.

This chain connects TRBV6-2 or TRBV6-3 to TRBJ2-1, with 15 bases aligning to TRBD2. The V and J ends lost 4 bases and 4 bases, in that order; junction bases with no gene match: 11. Germline V lookup: CDR1 MNHEY, CDR2 SVGEGT. CDR3 length equals 19 residues. In DNA, the CDR3 is TGTGCCAGCAGTTCCCGAAGCGGGACTAGCGGGGGGCCATACAATGAGCAGTTCTTC. It codes for CASSSRSGTSGGPYNEQFF.

This chain joins TRBV6-1 and TRBJ2-5, with D unclear. CDR1 is MNHNS and CDR2 is SASEGT in the germline V gene. This CDR3 spans 12 amino acids. V lost 7 bases and J 5 bases, leaving 11 bases between the germline ends. The CDR3 region is CASTDSRETQYF. Here the CDR3 DNA reads TGTGCCAGCACCGACTCTAGGGAGACCCAGTACTTC.